This TCR beta chain was sequenced in a study of regulatory T cells in long-lasting Graves disease. Study results and caveats: TRBV28, TRBJ1-2 and TRBJ2-5 emerged as the favored segments in persistent disease.

Germline values: CDR1 SGHRS, CDR2 YFSETQ. With V trimmed by 3 bases and J by 2 bases, 2 bases remained unmatched. The CDR3 sequence is 15 residues long. Sample time point: newly diagnosed GD, antithyroid drugs for less than 3 months. Scientists built the TCR library using RNA that was extracted from PBMCs. This clonotype has a count of ten or more. Antigen unknown. Arm-PCR of CDR3 regions and iRepertoire HTBI primers were used to build TCR beta libraries. One entry per CDR3 protein results from TCRdb running MiXCR on the multiplex PCR reads. This sample has 500,000 or so distinct CDR3 sequences, with roughly 15% found just once. The sample was also linked to a second study, of T cells in Graves' hyperthyroidism and ophthalmopathy. This second study says: The HTBI primer set served for first-round RT-PCR of the TCR CDR3.

This specimen consisted of peripheral blood mononuclear cells (PBMCs), obtained at new diagnosis, from a patient treated with antithyroid drugs. This receptor was identified in a man in his forties with Graves disease. This chain connects TRBV5-1 to TRBJ2-3, with 11 bases fitting TRBD2. CDR3 protein: CASSSGLADTDTQYF. CDR3 DNA: TGCGCCAGCAGCTCGGGACTAGCGGACACAGATACGCAGTATTTT.